Below are 20 T cell receptor beta chains sequenced from a single sample in a study of blood T cell repertoires in COVID-19. Produced via immunoSEQ multiplex PCR; TCRdb's table is partial and in-frame only. The table includes 200,000 to 250,000 clones, around 86% detected once. The sequenced sample consisted of PBMCs or T cells enriched from blood (not recorded which). The receptor source for this set is a woman aged 45-59 years who had recovered from COVID-19.

Here the CDR3 reads CASSPPAGIGELFF. CDR3 nucleotide sequence: TGTGCCAGCTCACCACCTGCCGGGATCGGGGAGCTGTTTTTT. The chain combines TRBV18 with TRBJ2-2, with a tentative D call TRBD2 (5 bases). This CDR3 is built from 14 residues. V dropped 0 bases and J dropped 7 bases, with 9 bases sitting between them. CDR1 and CDR2 (germline): KGHSH, LQKENI. Full variable domain (remainder filled in from reference TRBV18 and TRBJ2-2): NAGVMQNPRHLVRRRGQEARLRCSPMKGHSHVYWYRQLPEEGLKFMVYLQKENIIDESGMPKERFSAEFPKEGPSILRIQQVVRGDSAAYFCASSPPAGIGELFFGEGSRLTVL.

The chain carries TRBV7-8 and TRBJ2-7, with 11 positions matching TRBD1. There are 15 residues in the CDR3. CDR1 and CDR2 (germline): SGHVS, FQNEAQ. Trimming removed 2 bases from V and 4 bases from J; junction bases left unmatched: 4. The CDR3 is CASSLRRDRGYEQYF. DNA for the CDR3: TGTGCCAGCAGCTTACGAAGGGACAGGGGGTACGAGCAGTACTTC.

This chain links TRBV18 with TRBJ2-7, with D unclear. V lost 6 bases, J lost 0 bases, and 15 bases lay in between. CDR1 is KGHSH and CDR2 is LQKENI in the germline V gene. The CDR3 is 15 amino acids. The DNA for the CDR3 is TGTGCCAGCTCGCCTTACTTTCCCCCCTCCTACGAGCAGTACTTC. Amino acids: CASSPYFPPSYEQYF.

The CDR3 is CASSQDHRQPQHF. The CDR3 DNA reads as TGTGCCAGCAGCCAAGATCACAGGCAGCCCCAGCATTTT. The V gene is TRBV14, the J gene TRBJ1-5, with D perhaps TRBD1 (5 bases). CDR3 length equals 13 residues. Germline loops: CDR1 SGHDN, CDR2 FVKESK. V was trimmed by 0 bases and J by 7 bases, leaving 7 bases between them.

The chain has TRBV5-1 and TRBJ1-2, with D tentatively TRBD1 (5 bases). This CDR3 is built from 14 residues. Germline assignment: CDR1 SGHRS and CDR2 YFSETQ. Trimming left V 0 bases short and J 5 bases short, with 11 bases between. CDR3 residues: CASSLETGVYGYTF. DNA for the CDR3: TGCGCCAGCAGCTTGGAAACAGGAGTATATGGCTACACCTTC. Based on the CDR3 plus reference TRBV5-1 and TRBJ1-2, the full variable domain is KAGVTQTPRYLIKTRGQQVTLSCSPISGHRSVSWYQQTPGQGLQFLFEYFSETQRNKGNFPGRFSGRQFSNSRSEMNVSTLELGDSALYLCASSLETGVYGYTFGSGTRLTVV.

The V call is TRBV3-1 (or the pseudogene TRBV3-2), the J call TRBJ2-1, with 8 nucleotides matching TRBD1. Germline V gives CDR1 LGHDT, CDR2 YNNKEL (reference sequence). CDR3 size: 16 residues. Trimming removed 3 bases from V and 1 base from J; junction bases left unmatched: 5. The CDR3 region is CASSQVDRGSYNEQFF. As DNA, the CDR3 is TGTGCCAGCAGCCAGGTCGACAGGGGTTCCTACAATGAGCAGTTCTTC.

The CDR3 nucleotides read TGTGCCAGCAGCTCGGTGGGACAGGGGCGTACTGAAGCTTTCTTT. As protein: CASSSVGQGRTEAFF. V usage is TRBV7-9 and J usage is TRBJ1-1, with 10 positions matching TRBD1. Germline loops: CDR1 SEHNR, CDR2 FQNEAQ (reference sequence). The CDR3 loop spans 15 amino acids. Unmatched junction bases numbered 7, after V lost 4 bases and J lost 5 bases.

The V gene is TRBV6-4, the J gene TRBJ2-7; 9 bases are shared with TRBD2. The V and J ends lost 2 bases and 6 bases, in that order; junction bases with no gene match: 2. The CDR3 consists of 13 residues. CDR1 is MRHNA and CDR2 is SNTAGT in the germline V gene. The CDR3 bases are TGTGCCAGCAGTGACATAGCGGGAGTCGAGCAGTACTTC. Its translation: CASSDIAGVEQYF.

This rearrangement joins TRBV2 to TRBJ1-5, with 8 bases matching TRBD1. V was clipped by 4 bases and J by 6 bases; unmatched bases: 8. The CDR3 is 15 residues long. The germline gives CDR1 SNHLY, CDR2 FYNNEI. The CDR3 sequence: CASSAQTGAGQPQHF. In DNA form, the CDR3 reads TGTGCCAGCAGTGCCCAGACAGGGGCGGGTCAGCCCCAGCATTTT.

The chain employs TRBV7-2 and TRBJ1-2; the D gene is possibly TRBD1 (5 bases). From germline, CDR1 is SGHTA and CDR2 FQGNSA. There are 14 residues in the CDR3. Trimming took 3 bases from V and 1 from J, leaving 9 bases between them. In DNA, the CDR3 is TGTGCCAGCAGCTTCGGCAGGGTTAACTATGGCTACACCTTC. It codes for CASSFGRVNYGYTF.

The J gene is TRBJ1-1, the V gene TRBV5-6, with 8 bases aligning to TRBD1. V lost 3 bases to trimming and J lost 1 base; unmatched junction nucleotides: 5. From germline, CDR1 is SGHDT and CDR2 YYEEEE. The CDR3 consists of 15 residues. The CDR3 region has the DNA TGTGCCAGCAGCTCAAGGACAGGGCAGAACACTGAAGCTTTCTTT. This encodes CASSSRTGQNTEAFF.

This clone was recorded once. V is TRBV7-6 and J is TRBJ2-1, with 9 positions matching TRBD2. Germline-derived CDR1 and CDR2 are SGHVS and FNYEAQ. The CDR3 is 14 amino acids. The ends lost 2 bases at V and 7 bases at J; junction bases unmatched: 3. In DNA form, the CDR3 reads TGTGCCAGCAGCTTAAGAAGCGGGAGGAATGAGCAGTTCTTC. This encodes CASSLRSGRNEQFF. Variable domain in full (rest from reference TRBV7-6 and TRBJ2-1): GAGVSQSPRYKVTKRGQDVALRCDPISGHVSLYWYRQALGQGPEFLTYFNYEAQQDKSGLPNDRFSAERPEGSISTLTIQRTEQRDSAMYRCASSLRSGRNEQFFGPGTRLTVL.

The chain combines TRBV6-5 with TRBJ1-5, with 7 bases fitting TRBD1. The V segment lost 8 bases and the J segment 2 bases; nucleotides outside the gene matches: 9. CDR1 MNHEY and CDR2 SVGAGI come from the germline V gene. The CDR3 has 15 amino acids. The CDR3 region has the DNA TGTGCCAGCGGGCGCCAAGGGACAGGCAATCAGCCCCAGCATTTT. The encoded protein is CASGRQGTGNQPQHF.

This chain joins TRBV5-4 and TRBJ1-4; D perhaps matches TRBD1 (5 bases). Germline assignment: CDR1 SGHNT and CDR2 YYREEE (reference sequence). Between the trimmed V and J ends, which lost 4 bases and 0 bases, there was a span of 10 bases. The CDR3 has 15 residues. This chain's CDR3 is CASSHTGATNEKLFF. CDR3 in DNA: TGTGCCAGCAGCCATACAGGAGCAACTAATGAAAAACTGTTTTTT.

CDR3 in amino acids: CAWRLAGGGTDTQYF. The CDR3 region has the DNA TGTGCCTGGAGACTAGCGGGAGGTGGCACAGATACGCAGTATTTT. The chain is built from TRBV30 and TRBJ2-3; 12 positions match TRBD2. CDR1 GTSNPN and CDR2 SVGIG come from the germline V gene (reference sequence). This CDR3 region has 15 residues. The junction had 2 bases not matched to a gene; V was cut back by 3 bases and J by 1 base.

The chain has TRBV4-1 and TRBJ2-7; 12 nucleotides line up with TRBD2. Germline V gene sequence: CDR1 MGHRA, CDR2 YSYEKL. This CDR3 is built from 17 residues. J gave up 5 bases and V 1 base, and 9 bases lay outside the gene matches. The CDR3 loop reads CASSQVPTSGRTHEQYF. The DNA of the CDR3 is TGCGCCAGCAGCCAAGTTCCCACTAGCGGGAGGACCCACGAGCAGTACTTC.

This chain links TRBV24-1 with TRBJ1-5; D is unresolved. There are 14 residues in the CDR3. CDR1 KGHDR and CDR2 SFDVKD come from the germline V gene. The germline V and J ends were trimmed by 0 bases and 3 bases, with 5 bases remaining between them. The CDR3 nucleotides read TGTGCCACCAGTGATTTGAGCATCAATCAGCCCCAGCATTTT. Protein sequence: CATSDLSINQPQHF.

The chain joins TRBV4-3 to TRBJ1-2; 9 positions match TRBD1. Trimming at V came to 1 base and at J to 7 bases, leaving 13 bases not matched to a gene. Germline V CDR1 and CDR2: LGHNA, YSLEER. The CDR3 totals 17 residues. CDR3 DNA sequence: TGCGCCAGCAGCCAAGGCCGGGACAGGGAACAAAATGGTGGCTACACCTTC. The encoded protein is CASSQGRDREQNGGYTF.

The V call is TRBV28, the J call TRBJ2-2; D gene ambiguous. This CDR3 spans 13 amino acids. Trimming removed 4 bases at V and 3 bases at J, with 6 bases between. Per the germline V gene, CDR1 is MDHEN and CDR2 is SYDVKM. DNA of the CDR3: TGTGCCAGCAGTTACTCCGACACCGGGGAGCTGTTTTTT. Translation gives CASSYSDTGELFF.

The V and J genes are TRBV19 and TRBJ1-5; 7 nucleotides agree with TRBD1. The CDR3 sequence is 18 residues long. V shed 7 bases, J shed 4 bases, and the junction held 19 bases outside the gene matches. The germline V gene encodes CDR1 LNHDA and CDR2 SQIVND (reference sequence). The CDR3 spells CASKPESRPRQGNQPQHF. The CDR3 DNA sequence: TGTGCCAGTAAGCCTGAAAGCCGTCCAAGACAGGGAAATCAGCCCCAGCATTTT.